The 23 T cell receptor beta chains listed next were all sequenced from one sample in a study of T cells after yellow fever vaccination. TCRdb used MiXCR to reprocess the 5' RACE reads, holding one entry per CDR3 protein. The table has a few hundred thousand distinct CDR3 sequences, 8.7% seen once. The sample here was PBMCs, taken on the day of the first yellow fever vaccination. These receptors all come from a man aged 18-30 years who received the YFV17D yellow fever vaccine.

This clonotype showed up just a few times. The V and J genes are TRBV4-1 and TRBJ2-1; D possibly uses TRBD1 or TRBD2 (5 bases each). Per the germline V gene, CDR1 is MGHRA and CDR2 is YSYEKL. V gave up 2 bases and J gave up 5 bases, with 16 bases separating them. CDR3 size: 16 residues. The CDR3 loop is CASSQRVGWGNNEQFF. The CDR3 DNA is TGCGCCAGCAGCCAACGGGTCGGGTGGGGGAACAATGAGCAGTTCTTC.

The chain uses TRBV7-6 and TRBJ2-5, with a tentative D call TRBD2 (6 bases). The CDR3 runs to 14 residues. Germline loops: CDR1 SGHVS, CDR2 FNYEAQ. The V and J ends lost 1 base and 4 bases respectively, with 10 bases between them. The CDR3 nucleotides read TGTGCCAGCAGCTTAGGTGGAGGGACAGAGACCCAGTACTTC. Residues: CASSLGGGTETQYF. Filled out from reference TRBV7-6 and TRBJ2-5, the complete variable domain reads GAGVSQSPRYKVTKRGQDVALRCDPISGHVSLYWYRQALGQGPEFLTYFNYEAQQDKSGLPNDRFSAERPEGSISTLTIQRTEQRDSAMYRCASSLGGGTETQYFGPGTRLLVL.

This clonotype was counted ten times or more. The genes are TRBV25-1 and TRBJ2-7; D is possibly TRBD2 (6 bases). The CDR3 runs 13 residues. The germline V and J ends were trimmed by 8 bases and 2 bases, with 13 bases remaining between them. CDR1 is MGHDK and CDR2 is SYGVNS in the germline V gene. This chain's CDR3 is CASEPAGTYEQYF. DNA of the CDR3: TGTGCCAGCGAGCCCGCGGGGACCTACGAGCAGTACTTC.

The V gene is TRBV7-6, the J gene TRBJ2-7, with D perhaps given as TRBD1 or TRBD2 (5 bases each). V was clipped by 5 bases and J by 10 bases, with 12 bases between them. CDR3 length: 11 amino acids. Germline loops: CDR1 SGHVS, CDR2 FNYEAQ. This CDR3 reads CASSPRDPQYV. For the CDR3, the DNA is TGTGCCAGCAGCCCCAGGGACCCTCAGTACGTC.

The sample holds a few counts of this clonotype. The V gene is TRBV20-1, the J gene TRBJ1-5, with 7 bases matching TRBD1. V lost 5 bases to trimming and J lost 4 bases; unmatched junction nucleotides: 5. This CDR3 region has 13 residues. Germline assignment: CDR1 DFQATT and CDR2 SNEGSKA (reference sequence). The DNA of the CDR3 is TGCAGTGCTCAGCCAGGGGGTAATCAGCCCCAGCATTTT. It specifies CSAQPGGNQPQHF.

This clonotype occurred a few times. The CDR3, as DNA: TGTGCCAGCAGGGGGTTTGAGGACACAGATACGCAGTATTTT. It codes for CASRGFEDTDTQYF. The chain uses TRBV6-1 and TRBJ2-3; D not certain. Germline CDR1 MNHNS, CDR2 SASEGT. The CDR3 is 14 residues long. V lost 6 bases and J 2 bases, leaving 12 bases between the germline ends.

CDR3 sequence reads: CASTPRAGGYPETQYF. DNA for the CDR3: TGTGCCAGCACCCCAAGGGCGGGGGGATACCCAGAGACCCAGTACTTC. V usage is TRBV6-2 or TRBV6-3 and J usage is TRBJ2-5; 8 positions match TRBD2. The J segment lost 4 bases and the V segment lost 7 bases, leaving 14 bases of the junction unmatched. This CDR3 contains 16 residues. The germline V gene has CDR1 MNHEY and CDR2 SVGEGT.

The rearrangement uses TRBV4-3 and TRBJ2-5, with D possibly being TRBD1 or TRBD2 (5 bases each). V was clipped by 0 bases and J by 5 bases, with 10 bases between them. This CDR3 is built from 14 residues. The germline V gene has CDR1 LGHNA and CDR2 YSLEER. The chain's CDR3 is CASSQEGREETQYF. The CDR3 nucleotides read TGCGCCAGCAGCCAAGAAGGCAGGGAGGAGACCCAGTACTTC.

This rearrangement joins TRBV4-2 to TRBJ2-3, with a possible D match to TRBD2 (7 bases). Trimming removed 4 bases from V and 4 bases from J, with 21 bases in between. This CDR3 has 17 residues. Germline V gives CDR1 LGHNA, CDR2 YNFKEQ. This CDR3 is CASSPGRAGAPPDTQYF. The CDR3 region has the DNA TGTGCCAGCAGCCCCGGTCGGGCGGGGGCCCCGCCAGATACGCAGTATTTT.

The V call is TRBV6-2 or TRBV6-3, the J call TRBJ2-4; TRBD2 aligns across 7 bases. The V and J ends lost 6 bases and 8 bases, in that order; junction bases with no gene match: 10. CDR3 size: 14 residues. Germline CDR1 reads MNHEY; CDR2 reads SVGEGT. In nucleotides, the CDR3 is TGTGCCAGCAGCCAACTAGCGCCGGGAGACATTCAGTACTTC. It translates to CASSQLAPGDIQYF.

This clonotype was recorded a few times. The chain joins TRBV25-1 to TRBJ2-1; TRBD2 agrees at 13 bases. The CDR3 is 16 amino acids. The V gene's germline CDR1 is MGHDK and CDR2 SYGVNS. The V and J ends lost 5 bases and 8 bases, in that order; junction bases with no gene match: 9. CDR3 nucleotides: TGTGCCAGCAGTAAGGGACTAGCGGGGATGCGGGATGAGCAGTTCTTC. Amino acids: CASSKGLAGMRDEQFF.

CDR3 nucleotide sequence: TGCAGTGCTGGTGGAAGGGCCGCCGGGAGCAATCAGCCCCAGCATTTT. This encodes CSAGGRAAGSNQPQHF. This chain connects TRBV20-1 to TRBJ1-5; D not certain. Trimming pared 5 bases from V and 1 base from J, leaving 18 bases between. The germline V gene encodes CDR1 DFQATT and CDR2 SNEGSKA (reference sequence). The CDR3 contains 16 residues.

The gene calls are TRBV12-5 and TRBJ2-5; D uncertain. Germline CDR1 is LGHNT and CDR2 is FRNRAP. The CDR3 has 12 residues. Trimming took 4 bases from V and 5 from J, leaving 8 bases between them. This CDR3 reads CASGSNPETQYF. The CDR3 region has the DNA TGTGCTAGTGGTTCTAATCCGGAGACCCAGTACTTC.

This clonotype was detected many times. This chain connects TRBV27 to TRBJ1-2; 7 nucleotides match TRBD1. This CDR3 is 14 amino acids long. The V segment lost 5 bases and the J segment 3 bases; nucleotides outside the gene matches: 6. From germline, CDR1 is MNHEY and CDR2 SMNVEV (reference sequence). CDR3 residues: CASSATGLYYGYTF. CDR3 in DNA: TGTGCCAGCAGTGCGACAGGGCTCTACTATGGCTACACCTTC.

This clonotype was observed a handful of times. The chain links TRBV4-1 to TRBJ1-1; unclear D gene. V was pared by 1 base and J by 6 bases, with 15 bases between. The CDR3 runs to 15 residues. Looked up from germline, CDR1 is MGHRA and CDR2 is YSYEKL. CDR3 in DNA: TGCGCCAGCAGCCAAGGTGCGGCCTTAGGGCCTGAAGCTTTCTTT. It codes for CASSQGAALGPEAFF.

Many counts were recorded for this clonotype. The V call is TRBV4-2, the J call TRBJ2-2, with 12 bases that match TRBD2. The CDR3 covers 19 residues. V shed 0 bases and J 3 bases; nucleotides not matched to a gene: 8. Germline CDR1 and CDR2: LGHNA and YNFKEQ. Here the CDR3 reads CASSQDPASGGEDTGELFF. For the CDR3, the DNA is TGTGCCAGCAGCCAAGATCCGGCTAGCGGGGGGGAGGACACCGGGGAGCTGTTTTTT.

The chain joins TRBV6-4 to TRBJ2-1, with 9 nucleotides matching TRBD2. Trimming cost V 3 bases and J 9 bases; bases outside gene matches: 9. Germline V gene sequence: CDR1 MRHNA, CDR2 SNTAGT. The CDR3 extends over 15 amino acids. Here the CDR3 reads CASSDGAGGGSEQFF. CDR3 sequence (DNA): TGTGCCAGCAGTGATGGAGCGGGGGGCGGTAGTGAGCAGTTCTTC.

The chain links TRBV4-3 to TRBJ2-7; D not resolved. The CDR3 loop spans 13 amino acids. Trimming stripped 0 bases from V and 4 bases from J, with 7 bases between. Germline V CDR1 and CDR2: LGHNA, YSLEER. The CDR3 sequence is CASSQDLRYEQYF. The CDR3 DNA follows: TGCGCCAGCAGCCAAGATCTGAGATACGAGCAGTACTTC.

In its sample, this clonotype was seen a few times. This sequence joins TRBV27 and TRBJ1-4; D is possibly TRBD1 (5 bases). The ends were cut back, 6 bases at V and 8 bases at J, with 19 bases in the middle. Germline V gene lookup returns CDR1 MNHEY and CDR2 SMNVEV (reference sequence). The CDR3 covers 15 residues. CDR3 coding DNA: TGTGCCAGCAGCCCCGGGACCCCATGGAAAGAAAAACTGTTTTTT. It yields the protein CASSPGTPWKEKLFF.

This clonotype was observed a few times. The rearrangement links TRBV12-3 or TRBV12-4 to TRBJ2-3; weak D call: TRBD2 (5 bases). V lost 5 bases to trimming and J lost 10 bases, with 16 bases between them. CDR3 size: 13 residues. This CDR3 reads CASSREQTLAQYF. The CDR3 nucleotides read TGTGCCAGCAGTCGGGAACAGACCTTAGCGCAGTATTTT.

The table lists this clonotype with a few counts. The chain recombines TRBV5-4 with TRBJ1-1; tentatively, D is TRBD1 (6 bases). The CDR3 loop spans 14 amino acids. With 2 bases removed from V and 4 bases from J, the gap between germline ends came to 12 bases. Germline CDR1 SGHNT, CDR2 YYREEE (reference sequence). The CDR3 nucleotides read TGTGCCAGCAGCTTCCCCACACAGGGCACTGAAGCTTTCTTT. It is translated as CASSFPTQGTEAFF.

This clonotype was counted ten times or more. The V gene is TRBV6-1, the J gene TRBJ2-1, with D possibly matching TRBD1 (5 bases). The germline CDR1 and CDR2 sequences are MNHNS and SASEGT. V was pared by 3 bases and J by 8 bases, with 17 bases between. This CDR3 is built from 15 residues. CDR3 nucleotides: TGTGCCAGCAGTGATACGACAGTCTTTAGAGATGAGCAGTTCTTC. Translation gives CASSDTTVFRDEQFF.

The J gene is TRBJ2-1, the V gene TRBV5-1, with TRBD2 as a possible D gene (6 bases). The V gene lost 2 bases and the J gene lost 2 bases, with 11 bases spanning the gap. CDR3 size: 15 residues. CDR1 and CDR2 (germline): SGHRS, YFSETQ. The CDR3 is CASSFLSGPYNEQFF. In nucleotides, the CDR3 is TGCGCCAGCAGCTTCCTCAGCGGGCCCTACAATGAGCAGTTCTTC.